These 14 T cell receptor beta chains were sequenced from one sample in a study of monozygotic twins with inflammatory bowel disease. TCRdb re-called the 5' RACE reads, yielding one record per CDR3 amino acid sequence without DNA. The record lists 350,000 to 550,000 distinct CDR3 sequences, of which the ten most abundant hold more than 2%. Sequenced: blood. Receptors were obtained from a human donor with ulcerative colitis or Crohn's disease, or a healthy co-twin of an affected twin (not recorded which).

The V gene is TRBV20-1, the J gene TRBJ2-3; the TRBD2 assignment by TCRdb is unverifiable without DNA. This CDR3 is 18 amino acids long. Germline CDR1 is DFQATT and CDR2 is SNEGSKA (reference sequence). The CDR3 loop reads CSARDPSGLAILTDTQYF.

This chain connects TRBV19 to TRBJ2-3; TCRdb returns TRBD2, unconfirmable since there is no DNA. This CDR3 spans 14 amino acids. Germline CDR1 reads LNHDA; CDR2 reads SQIVND (reference sequence). The CDR3 spells CASSMYGGTDTQYF.

The chain combines TRBV6-1 with TRBJ1-1. Germline loops: CDR1 MNHNS, CDR2 SASEGT. This CDR3 comprises 14 residues. CDR3 loop: CASSDGRLNTEAFF.

V gene TRBV19 combines with J gene TRBJ1-5. The CDR3 spans 13 residues. Germline CDR1 and CDR2: LNHDA and SQIVND (reference sequence). CDR3 amino acids: CASSFVGNQPQHF.

CDR3 loop: CASSLPASGGARDTQYF. The V and J genes are TRBV7-2 and TRBJ2-3; TCRdb returns TRBD2, unconfirmable since there is no DNA. The CDR3 is 17 residues long. Germline V gene sequence: CDR1 SGHTA, CDR2 FQGNSA.

CDR3: CSAHPAGLAASTDTQYF. The gene calls are TRBV20-1 and TRBJ2-3; the D call of TRBD2 rests on TCRdb alone, since no DNA is present to check it. The CDR3 has 17 residues. Per the germline V gene, CDR1 is DFQATT and CDR2 is SNEGSKA (reference sequence).

The chain uses TRBV6-1 and TRBJ1-1. CDR1 and CDR2 from the germline V gene are MNHNS and SASEGT. The CDR3 consists of 15 residues. The CDR3 loop reads CASSPYASPNTEAFF.

The chain is built from TRBV18 and TRBJ1-2. The CDR3 covers 12 residues. Germline V gene lookup returns CDR1 KGHSH and CDR2 LQKENI. The CDR3 is CASRSGGDGYTF.

The genes are TRBV12-3 or TRBV12-4 and TRBJ2-1; without DNA, the TCRdb call of TRBD1 cannot be checked. The CDR3 sequence is 15 residues long. The CDR3 sequence is CASTRYGTSYNEQFF.

This chain joins TRBV7-2 and TRBJ2-3; TCRdb's assignment of TRBD2 cannot be checked, as there is no DNA. The CDR3 totals 16 residues. Germline CDR1 and CDR2: SGHTA and FQGNSA. The CDR3 is CASSAPDYAGGDTQYF.

The V call is TRBV30, the J call TRBJ1-5; TCRdb proposes TRBD1, but this gene call is untestable without DNA. Germline-derived CDR1 and CDR2 are GTSNPN and SVGIG (reference sequence). This CDR3 is 13 amino acids long. This chain's CDR3 is CAWSVAGGEPQHF.

V usage is TRBV5-5 and J usage is TRBJ1-2; TCRdb's D call, TRBD1, is unchecked because there is no DNA. The CDR3 extends over 15 amino acids. CDR1 is SGHKS, CDR2 YYEKEE, per germline (reference sequence). The CDR3 spells CASSPGTDSNYGYTF.

The CDR3 is CSANPTGAGSYEQYF. The J gene is TRBJ2-7, the V gene TRBV20-1; the TRBD1 assignment by TCRdb is unverifiable without DNA. Germline CDR1 reads DFQATT; CDR2 reads SNEGSKA (reference sequence). The CDR3 runs to 15 residues.

This chain connects TRBV3-1 to TRBJ2-2; TCRdb calls TRBD1, which cannot be checked without DNA. The CDR3 runs to 15 residues. The germline CDR1 and CDR2 sequences are LGHDT and YNNKEL (reference sequence). The CDR3 reads CASSPAGEGVRELFF.